These 9 T cell receptor beta chains originate from one sample sequenced in a study of cytomegalovirus exposure and HLA in healthy donors. Researchers ran the PCR with 60 Vbeta and 13 Jbeta primers. Clones were read by immunoSEQ multiplex PCR, and TCRdb kept only the in-frame ones, dropping some. The data show about 170,000 clones, 79% seen once. The sequenced material came from PBMCs. These receptors originate from a woman in her forties or fifties in good health and CMV-seronegative.

The rearrangement links TRBV2 to TRBJ2-1, with D possibly TRBD1 on 5 matching bases. CDR1 is SNHLY, CDR2 FYNNEI, per germline. The CDR3 totals 12 residues. V was cut by 7 bases and J by 8 bases, with 12 bases left in between. CDR3 loop: CASTQGSDEQFF. In DNA, the CDR3 is TGTGCCAGCACTCAGGGTTCTGATGAGCAGTTCTTC.

This clone appeared a single time. The rearrangement uses TRBV2 and TRBJ2-7; TRBD1 might be the D (6 bases). Germline loops: CDR1 SNHLY, CDR2 FYNNEI. CDR3 length: 14 residues. The germline V and J ends were trimmed by 6 bases and 1 base, with 13 bases remaining between them. CDR3 nucleotides: TGTGCCAGCAGAGTCGGACAGATTTCCTACGAGCAGTACTTC. Its protein is CASRVGQISYEQYF.

In its sample, this clone was seen a few times. This chain uses TRBV7-2 with TRBJ2-1; 11 nucleotides align to TRBD2. This CDR3 region has 13 residues. Trimming at V came to 5 bases and at J to 10 bases, leaving 4 bases not matched to a gene. Germline lookup yields CDR1 SGHTA and CDR2 FQGNSA. CDR3: CASSPTSGGEQFF. CDR3 in DNA: TGTGCCAGCAGCCCCACTAGCGGGGGCGAGCAGTTCTTC.

The chain uses TRBV27 and TRBJ2-1; TRBD2 aligns across 7 bases. This CDR3 contains 12 residues. Germline V gene sequence: CDR1 MNHEY, CDR2 SMNVEV (reference sequence). After removal of 11 bases from V and 5 bases from J, the junction contained 6 bases not matched to a gene. CDR3 sequence: CASQAGHNEQFF. The DNA for the CDR3 is TGTGCCTCTCAAGCGGGGCACAATGAGCAGTTCTTC.

The chain recombines TRBV7-2 with TRBJ2-5; TRBD2 matches at 8 bases. Germline CDR1 is SGHTA and CDR2 is FQGNSA. The CDR3 has 15 residues. V lost 3 bases, J lost 5 bases, and 8 bases stayed unmatched. CDR3 residues: CASSLVGGGSETQYF. In DNA, the CDR3 is TGTGCCAGCAGCTTGGTCGGGGGGGGGAGCGAGACCCAGTACTTC.

The V call is TRBV9, the J call TRBJ2-2; D gene uncertain. The V end was cut by 2 bases, the J end by 4 bases, with 12 bases between. This CDR3 region has 15 residues. Germline values: CDR1 SGDLS, CDR2 YYNGEE. CDR3 in DNA: TGTGCCAGCAGCGTCATTTCGTCGGGCACCGGGGAGCTGTTTTTT. Translated: CASSVISSGTGELFF.

The chain carries TRBV11-2 and TRBJ1-5; no reliable D call. The germline V gene has CDR1 SGHAT and CDR2 FQNNGV. This CDR3 is built from 14 residues. V was shortened by 3 bases and J by 5 bases, with 11 bases between the two germline ends. The CDR3 here is CASSLGRLDQPQHF. The DNA for the CDR3 is TGTGCCAGCAGCTTGGGCAGGCTCGATCAGCCCCAGCATTTT.

The chain carries TRBV19 and TRBJ1-5; D is possibly TRBD1 (6 bases). There are 15 residues in the CDR3. CDR1 is LNHDA and CDR2 is SQIVND in the germline V gene (reference sequence). The V and J ends lost 10 bases and 4 bases respectively, with 20 bases between them. CDR3 amino acids: CATLDGGAWNQPQHF. In nucleotides, the CDR3 is TGTGCCACCTTAGACGGGGGGGCGTGGAATCAGCCCCAGCATTTT.

The rearrangement uses TRBV7-9 and TRBJ1-1, with 9 bases that match TRBD1. The CDR3 loop spans 15 amino acids. The V and J ends lost 5 bases and 3 bases, in that order; junction bases with no gene match: 7. CDR1 is SEHNR and CDR2 is FQNEAQ in the germline V gene (reference sequence). In nucleotides, the CDR3 is TGTGCCAGCAGCCCCCGGGACAGGGTATACACTGAAGCTTTCTTT. Encoded protein: CASSPRDRVYTEAFF. Drawing the rest from reference TRBV7-9 and TRBJ1-1, the complete variable domain is DTGVSQNPRHKITKRGQNVTFRCDPISEHNRLYWYRQTLGQGPEFLTYFQNEAQLEKSRLLSDRFSAERPKGSFSTLEIQRTEQGDSAMYLCASSPRDRVYTEAFFGQGTRLTVV.